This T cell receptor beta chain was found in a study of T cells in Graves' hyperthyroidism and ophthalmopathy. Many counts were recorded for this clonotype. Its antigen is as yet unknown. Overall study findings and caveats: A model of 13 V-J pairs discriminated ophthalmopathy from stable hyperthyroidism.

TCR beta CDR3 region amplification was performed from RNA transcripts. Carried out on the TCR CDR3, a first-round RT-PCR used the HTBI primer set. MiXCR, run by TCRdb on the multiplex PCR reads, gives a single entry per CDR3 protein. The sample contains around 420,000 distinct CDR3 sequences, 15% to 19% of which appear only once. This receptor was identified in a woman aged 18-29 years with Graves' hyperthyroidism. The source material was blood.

The CDR3 protein is CASSLVGGSPLHF. The CDR3 coding sequence is TGTGCCAGCAGCTTGGTAGGGGGTTCACCCCTCCACTTT. J is TRBJ1-6 and V is TRBV7-2, with a weak D call TRBD1 (6 bases). Trimming removed 3 bases at V and 9 bases at J, with 9 bases between. The CDR3 is made up of 13 amino acids. The germline gives CDR1 SGHTA, CDR2 FQGNSA.